The T cell receptor (beta chain) under discussion was sequenced for a study of cytomegalovirus exposure and HLA in healthy donors. The study drew the donors from its 120-subject validation cohort, separate from the approximately 700-subject first cohort. Study-wide results and limits: Overall, roughly 150 TCR beta chains were annotated as cytomegalovirus-associated. High sensitivity and specificity were reportedly achieved when the classifier diagnosed cytomegalovirus status. Among the CMV-associated chains, a few were confirmed in vitro as specific for CMV antigens.

Note on this clone: Its antigen is unknown.

Some clones are missing from TCRdb's copy, which holds only in-frame ones; the method was immunoSEQ multiplex PCR. The table has 130,000 to 150,000 clones, roughly nine tenths seen once. V shed 5 bases and J 4 bases; nucleotides not matched to a gene: 15. The germline V gene encodes CDR1 MGHDK and CDR2 SYGVNS. This CDR3 spans 18 amino acids. The origin of this receptor is a young man in good health and CMV-seronegative. V and J are TRBV25-1 and TRBJ1-4, with 8 nucleotides matching TRBD1. Sample: PBMCs. The DNA of the CDR3 is TGTGCCAGCAGTTCCCGGGACAGGCTGACGGGTTATAATGAAAAACTGTTTTTT. This encodes CASSSRDRLTGYNEKLFF.